A selection of T cell receptor beta chains follows, all from one sample in a study of T cell responses to AZD1222 COVID-19 vaccine. Data came from immunoSEQ multiplex PCR; TCRdb stores just in-frame clones and leaves some out. The table lists some 80,000 clones, roughly 88% of them singletons, with about 9.5% in the top ten. The sample in question was peripheral blood, obtained on day 0 of AZD1222 vaccination. These TCRs come from an adult in good health. The CDR3 runs from the conserved cysteine through the conserved F or W. D genes are given only for firm matches. Part of the rows lack a size; the others show once, few, many or a class for expanded clones.

j_gene	d_gene	v_gene	abundance	CDR3aa	CDR3nt
TRBJ1-1	.	TRBV21-1	.	CASTNVGKQGDLNTEAFF	TGTGCCAGCACCAATGTAGGAAAACAGGGGGATTTGAACACTGAAGCTTTCTTT
TRBJ2-7	.	TRBV9	.	CASSVEGKGDYEQYF	TGTGCCAGCAGCGTAGAAGGTAAGGGAGACTACGAGCAGTACTTC
TRBJ2-1	.	TRBV11-3	.	CASSSQDGAEQFF	TGTGCCAGCAGCTCGCAGGATGGCGCTGAGCAGTTCTTC
TRBJ2-5	.	TRBV7-9	few	CASSLALPMGLFRETQYF	TGTGCCAGCAGCTTAGCGTTACCGATGGGACTGTTCAGAGAGACCCAGTACTTC
TRBJ2-2	TRBD1	TRBV2	once	CASIDINRGRNTGELFF	TGTGCCAGCATCGACATCAACAGGGGGCGCAACACCGGGGAGCTGTTTTTT
TRBJ1-5	TRBD1	TRBV19	.	CASSGQVHGNQPQHF	TGTGCCAGTAGTGGACAGGTCCATGGCAATCAGCCCCAGCATTTT
TRBJ1-1	.	TRBV20-1	.	CSARKQGEAFF	TGCAGTGCCCGTAAACAGGGAGAAGCTTTCTTT
TRBJ2-3	TRBD2	TRBV2	.	CASSESASGGADTQYF	TGTGCCAGCAGTGAATCGGCTAGCGGGGGGGCAGATACGCAGTATTTT
TRBJ1-2	.	TRBV21-1	few	CASSKSRGKGLRNGYTF	TGTGCCAGCAGCAAATCAAGGGGGAAGGGACTTAGGAATGGCTACACCTTC
TRBJ2-3	TRBD2	TRBV9	.	CASSVEGGSPTDTQYF	TGTGCCAGCAGCGTAGAGGGCGGGAGTCCCACAGATACGCAGTATTTT
TRBJ2-1	.	TRBV5-1	.	CASSLNSGYNEQFF	TGCGCCAGCAGCTTGAATTCAGGCTACAATGAGCAGTTCTTC
TRBJ1-2	.	TRBV25-1	.	CASSRDFSNYGYTF	TGTGCCAGCAGCCGGGACTTCAGTAACTATGGCTACACCTTC
TRBJ2-1	TRBD2	TRBV7-9	.	CASRSPGLASNEQFF	TGTGCCAGCAGATCCCCGGGACTAGCGTCGAATGAGCAGTTCTTC
TRBJ2-1	TRBD2	TRBV5-1	.	CASSLGALAGNNEQFF	TGCGCCAGCAGCTTGGGAGCGCTAGCGGGGAACAATGAGCAGTTCTTC
TRBJ2-7	TRBD2	TRBV10-2	.	CAVATSGPSYEQYF	TGCGCCGTAGCTACTAGCGGGCCTTCCTACGAGCAGTACTTC
TRBJ2-7	TRBD1	TRBV7-8	.	CASSHAGTGTDEQYF	TGTGCCAGCAGCCATGCCGGGACAGGGACGGACGAGCAGTACTTC
TRBJ2-2	TRBD1	TRBV4-1	.	CASSQHGQGTRNTGELFF	TGCGCCAGCAGCCAGCACGGACAGGGGACGCGTAACACCGGGGAGCTGTTTTTT
TRBJ2-1	.	TRBV5-1	.	CASSLAAAWVDEQFF	TGCGCCAGCAGCTTGGCTGCCGCCTGGGTTGATGAGCAGTTCTTC
TRBJ2-3	.	TRBV3-1/TRBV3-2	once	CASSPHPQRPDTQYF	TGTGCCAGCAGCCCACATCCTCAGCGGCCAGATACGCAGTATTTT
TRBJ2-4	.	TRBV6-5	.	CASNPSMGKNIQYF	TGTGCCAGCAATCCGTCAATGGGCAAAAACATTCAGTACTTC
TRBJ1-5	.	TRBV28	.	CASSFGRSSNQPQHF	TGTGCCAGCAGTTTTGGGAGAAGTAGCAATCAGCCCCAGCATTTT
TRBJ2-5	.	TRBV6-2/TRBV6-3	.	CASSYSYRDPQETQYF	TGTGCCAGCAGCTATTCATACAGGGACCCCCAAGAGACCCAGTACTTC
TRBJ2-1	TRBD2	TRBV9	.	CASSVNLAGAGSYNEQFF	TGTGCCAGCAGCGTAAACCTAGCGGGAGCCGGCTCCTACAATGAGCAGTTCTTC
TRBJ2-5	.	TRBV30	.	CAWSVGGETQYF	TGTGCCTGGAGTGTAGGCGGGGAGACCCAGTACTTC
TRBJ1-6	.	TRBV3-1/TRBV3-2	.	CASSQGGVEGNSPLHF	TGTGCCAGCAGCCAAGGCGGGGTCGAGGGTAATTCACCCCTCCACTTT
TRBJ2-3	TRBD2	TRBV7-9	.	CASLSGRAGIADTQYF	TGTGCCAGCCTCAGCGGGAGGGCCGGTATCGCAGATACGCAGTATTTT
TRBJ1-6	TRBD1	TRBV27	.	CASSAQGVSSYNSPLHF	TGTGCCAGCAGTGCTCAGGGGGTTAGTTCCTATAATTCACCCCTCCACTTT
TRBJ2-7	TRBD1	TRBV5-1	.	CASSLDGQGNYEQYF	TGCGCCAGCAGCTTGGACGGACAGGGGAACTACGAGCAGTACTTC
TRBJ1-4	.	TRBV16	.	CASSQSVRLGEKLFF	TGTGCCAGCAGCCAATCGGTGAGGCTAGGGGAAAAACTGTTTTTT
TRBJ1-1	.	TRBV5-1	.	CASSLIPANTEAFF	TGCGCCAGCAGCTTAATCCCTGCGAACACTGAAGCTTTCTTT
TRBJ1-5	TRBD1	TRBV7-2	.	CASSPGTVYSNQPQHF	TGTGCCAGCAGCCCCGGGACAGTTTATAGCAATCAGCCCCAGCATTTT
TRBJ2-3	.	TRBV18	.	CASSPPATDTQYF	TGTGCCAGCTCACCACCGGCGACAGATACGCAGTATTTT
TRBJ1-1	.	TRBV27	.	CASSWAGSNTEAFF	TGTGCCAGCAGTTGGGCAGGCTCGAACACTGAAGCTTTCTTT
TRBJ1-4	.	TRBV2	.	CASSGAGASTNEKLFF	TGTGCCAGCAGTGGAGCAGGGGCGTCAACTAATGAAAAACTGTTTTTT
TRBJ1-2	.	TRBV2	.	CASSEAEGTSYGYTF	TGTGCCAGCAGTGAAGCTGAGGGGACTTCCTATGGCTACACCTTC
TRBJ1-1	.	TRBV2	.	CASSEVVGAAFF	TGTGCCAGCAGTGAGGTAGTGGGGGCAGCTTTCTTT
TRBJ2-7	.	TRBV7-2	.	CASSLGVRIGEQYF	TGTGCCAGCAGCTTAGGGGTTCGCATCGGTGAGCAGTACTTC
TRBJ2-1	.	TRBV6-5	.	CASSYDQSPYNEQFF	TGTGCCAGCAGTTACGACCAATCCCCGTACAATGAGCAGTTCTTC
TRBJ2-6	.	TRBV25-1	.	CASRRTGSGANVLTF	TGTGCCAGCAGAAGAACAGGTTCTGGGGCCAACGTCCTGACTTTC
TRBJ2-5	.	TRBV30	.	CAWTAEETQYF	TGTGCCTGGACTGCGGAAGAGACCCAGTACTTC